This TCR beta chain is drawn from a study of CD8 T cells in Susac syndrome (dated 2019 in TCRdb). Context from the whole study: Among the sequenced Susac syndrome patients, about six had clinically active disease and fewer than 10 were in clinical remission. Susac syndrome patients were therapy-naive, on corticosteroids (some also receiving IVIg), or on IVIg alone at blood withdrawal. Repertoire sequencing was used to test whether CD8+ T cell activation and differentiation in Susac syndrome was antigen driven. What the work shows at the level of the full study, not this receptor alone: The CD4+ T cell repertoire of patients with Susac syndrome showed no detectable clonal expansion. The number of individuals in the TCR sequencing and HLA analysis was recognized as being relatively small.

Points on this clonotype: Its specific antigen is unknown. No clone much larger than this one lies a single base away; base qualities are absent.

RNA was extracted with the RNeasy kit and roughly 0.45 to 1 ug was reverse transcribed using random hexamers. TCR beta CDR3 regions were amplified with the immunoSEQ multiplex PCR assay covering 54 Vbeta and 13 Jbeta segments. To correct PCR amplification bias, a synthetic template baseline was used for both primer optimization and computational correction. Turning to the authors' computational methods: Reads were annotated to V, D and J genes according to IMGT and were analyzed with immunoSEQ Analyzer, with only productive sequences retained. Clonality was calculated as one minus the Shannon entropy normalized by log2 of the number of productive unique sequences. For each patient and control, public and private clones were evaluated within the 100 most prevalent clones. A clone was defined as Susac-specific if it was absent from the healthy and MS cohorts, from some 1,100 published viral clones and from other ImmuneACCESS disease sequences. TCRdb reworked the public reads: Q25 trimming with fastp, MiXCR clone assembly, productive beta chains retained. Every CDR3 protein is listed once, alongside the most common genes and DNA of its rows. The V and J calls and clone size are TCRdb's, not the authors'. The sample table records 70,000 to 75,000 distinct CDR3 sequences; around 93% of these occur just once. The top ten constitute around 0.15% of the sample.

Peripheral blood CD8+ and CD4+ T cells from healthy donors, Susac syndrome patients and multiple sclerosis patients were profiled using high-throughput TCR beta sequencing. Susac syndrome patients met recently defined diagnostic criteria for definite or probable disease. Bulk CD8+ and CD4+ T cells were purified by magnetic negative isolation, whereas CD8+ TEMRA cells were enriched by FACS. Blood was drawn into EDTA tubes, processed within 24 hours, and PBMCs were isolated by density gradient centrifugation. PBMCs intended for TCR sequencing were cryopreserved in liquid nitrogen and thawed later in a water bath at 37 degrees C. The sorted or isolated CD4+, CD8+ and CD8+ TEMRA cells reached a purity of at least 90%. V and J are truncated by 10 bases and 3 bases respectively, leaving an intervening sequence of 13 bases. Inclusive of the bounding cysteine and phenylalanine, the CDR3 is 13 residues long. This entry keeps only the CDR3 DNA: 39 bases, framed from base 1. Taken from the germline V gene (reference sequence), the CDR1 and CDR2 loops are SEHNR and FQNEAQ.

What was sequenced was CD4+ T cells from PBMCs. This TCR derives from a human donor with Susac syndrome. The rearrangement combines TRBV7-9 with TRBJ1-5; the D segment could be TRBD1, given 5 matching bases. The DNA sequence reads TGTGCCACCAACACAGGAACCAATCAGCCCCAGCATTTT. Its translation reads: CATNTGTNQPQHF.